This T cell receptor (beta chain) stems from a study of early T cells in non-severe SARS-CoV-2 infection. Across the whole study: Chains stayed unpaired after sequencing of bulk RNA from unsorted whole blood. Notes on the study in general: CD4 and private specificities were missed by VDJdb matching, which favored anti-spike CD8 responses.

The sample holds many counts of this clonotype. Its cognate antigen is unknown. Germline V gene sequence: CDR1 SEHNR, CDR2 FQNEAQ (reference sequence). V dropped 6 bases and J dropped 7; count of bases not matched to a gene: 15. This CDR3 spans 16 amino acids. Researchers tagged individual cDNA molecules with unique molecular identifiers. One entry per CDR3 protein results from TCRdb running MiXCR on the 5' RACE reads. The sample shows about 50,000 distinct CDR3 sequences, 6.2% of them seen only once. The chain recombines TRBV7-9 with TRBJ2-1; the match to TRBD2 covers 7 bases. The source of this sequence is an adult who was a healthcare worker with PCR-confirmed SARS-CoV-2 infection or an uninfected control (not recorded which). Material: whole blood, obtained at baseline. The CDR3 loop is CASSPVSSGGGNEQFF. The CDR3 nucleotides are TGTGCCAGCAGTCCCGTCTCTAGCGGAGGTGGGAATGAGCAGTTCTTC.